Listed below are T cell receptor beta chains from one sample, sequenced in a study of T cell responses to AZD1222 COVID-19 vaccine. TCRdb's table, derived via immunoSEQ multiplex PCR, lists solely in-frame clones and lacks some. There are 150,000 to 200,000 clones in the sample; more than 80% occur only once, and 5% to 7% lies in the top ten. This specimen was peripheral blood, taken on day 0 of AZD1222 vaccination. These TCRs come from an adult in good health. The CDR3 runs from the conserved cysteine through the conserved F or W. The order of the fields is clone size, V gene, CDR3 length, J gene, D gene, CDR3 protein, CDR3 DNA. The D gene is left open where the match is weak. Some rows have no size entry. The others give once, few or many, or a class for an expanded clone.

abundance: NA; v_gene: TRBV28; len: 15; j_gene: TRBJ1-5; d_gene: NA; CDR3aa: CASSLAGRTNQPQHF; CDR3nt: TGTGCCAGCAGTTTAGCCGGGAGAACCAATCAGCCCCAGCATTTT
abundance: NA; v_gene: TRBV5-4; len: 14; j_gene: TRBJ2-7; d_gene: TRBD2; CDR3aa: CASSFSGGGYEQYF; CDR3nt: TGTGCCAGCAGCTTTAGCGGGGGAGGATACGAGCAGTACTTC
abundance: once; v_gene: TRBV19; len: 12; j_gene: TRBJ1-2; d_gene: NA; CDR3aa: CASSSVLYGYTF; CDR3nt: TGTGCCAGTAGTTCGGTCCTGTACGGCTACACCTTC
abundance: NA; v_gene: TRBV30; len: 15; j_gene: TRBJ2-1; d_gene: TRBD2; CDR3aa: CAWNQGASGDNEQFF; CDR3nt: TGTGCCTGGAATCAAGGGGCTAGCGGAGACAATGAGCAGTTCTTC
abundance: NA; v_gene: TRBV5-1; len: 14; j_gene: TRBJ2-5; d_gene: NA; CDR3aa: CASSLGLNKETQYF; CDR3nt: TGCGCCAGCAGCCTGGGCCTAAATAAAGAGACCCAGTACTTC
abundance: few; v_gene: TRBV7-3; len: 13; j_gene: TRBJ1-5; d_gene: NA; CDR3aa: CASSFTPGKPQHF; CDR3nt: TGTGCCAGCAGCTTTACACCGGGCAAGCCCCAGCATTTT
abundance: NA; v_gene: TRBV11-2; len: 19; j_gene: TRBJ1-2; d_gene: NA; CDR3aa: CASSLDVIRHGLSSYGYTF; CDR3nt: TGTGCCAGCAGCTTAGACGTCATCAGGCACGGATTATCATCCTATGGCTACACCTTC
abundance: NA; v_gene: TRBV9; len: 14; j_gene: TRBJ1-1; d_gene: NA; CDR3aa: CASSVAGSGTEAFF; CDR3nt: TGTGCCAGCAGCGTAGCAGGGTCGGGCACTGAAGCTTTCTTT
abundance: once; v_gene: TRBV4-1; len: 16; j_gene: TRBJ1-3; d_gene: NA; CDR3aa: CASSQEFQGAGNTIYF; CDR3nt: TGCGCCAGCAGCCAAGAGTTTCAGGGCGCTGGAAACACCATATATTTT
abundance: NA; v_gene: TRBV30; len: 12; j_gene: TRBJ2-7; d_gene: NA; CDR3aa: CAWSVPAGEQYF; CDR3nt: TGTGCCTGGAGTGTACCAGCGGGCGAGCAGTACTTC
abundance: NA; v_gene: TRBV5-1; len: 14; j_gene: TRBJ1-2; d_gene: TRBD1; CDR3aa: CASSNGQGYYGYTF; CDR3nt: TGCGCCAGCAGCAACGGACAGGGGTACTATGGCTACACCTTC
abundance: NA; v_gene: TRBV6-1; len: 13; j_gene: TRBJ1-5; d_gene: NA; CDR3aa: CASSETVNQPQHF; CDR3nt: TGTGCCAGCAGTGAAACGGTCAATCAGCCCCAGCATTTT
abundance: NA; v_gene: TRBV19; len: 15; j_gene: TRBJ2-1; d_gene: TRBD2; CDR3aa: CASTTGGLAVGEQFF; CDR3nt: TGTGCCAGTACCACTGGTGGACTAGCGGTTGGTGAGCAGTTCTTC
abundance: NA; v_gene: TRBV10-3; len: 15; j_gene: TRBJ2-4; d_gene: TRBD2; CDR3aa: CASRTSGGGYDIQYF; CDR3nt: TGTGCCTCCCGGACTAGCGGGGGGGGTTATGACATTCAGTACTTC
abundance: NA; v_gene: TRBV13; len: 14; j_gene: TRBJ2-7; d_gene: NA; CDR3aa: CASNLAYSSYEQYF; CDR3nt: TGTGCCAGTAACCTAGCGTATAGCTCCTACGAGCAGTACTTC
abundance: NA; v_gene: TRBV6-6; len: 14; j_gene: TRBJ2-1; d_gene: NA; CDR3aa: CASSYRQNYNEQFF; CDR3nt: TGTGCCAGCAGTTATAGGCAGAACTACAATGAGCAGTTCTTC
abundance: NA; v_gene: TRBV7-3; len: 18; j_gene: TRBJ2-3; d_gene: NA; CDR3aa: CASSLNGGAAPSTDTQYF; CDR3nt: TGTGCCAGCAGCTTAAATGGCGGCGCGGCCCCTAGCACAGATACGCAGTATTTT
abundance: NA; v_gene: TRBV5-6; len: 14; j_gene: TRBJ2-2; d_gene: NA; CDR3aa: CASNPGWNTGELFF; CDR3nt: TGTGCCAGCAACCCAGGGTGGAACACCGGGGAGCTGTTTTTT
abundance: NA; v_gene: TRBV19; len: 16; j_gene: TRBJ1-2; d_gene: TRBD1; CDR3aa: CASTTNLGTVINGYTF; CDR3nt: TGTGCCAGTACCACCAACCTTGGGACAGTGATAAATGGCTACACCTTC
abundance: NA; v_gene: TRBV7-2; len: 16; j_gene: TRBJ2-1; d_gene: NA; CDR3aa: CASSAQGGTEYNEQFF; CDR3nt: TGTGCCAGCAGCGCCCAGGGGGGGACTGAGTACAATGAGCAGTTCTTC
abundance: NA; v_gene: TRBV11-2; len: 14; j_gene: TRBJ2-7; d_gene: NA; CDR3aa: CASSFPPLSYEQYF; CDR3nt: TGTGCCAGCAGCTTCCCACCTTTATCCTACGAGCAGTACTTC
abundance: once; v_gene: TRBV3-1/TRBV3-2; len: 16; j_gene: TRBJ2-7; d_gene: NA; CDR3aa: CASSHPGAGCSYEQYF; CDR3nt: TGTGCCAGCAGCCATCCGGGGGCCGGATGCTCCTACGAGCAGTACTTC
abundance: NA; v_gene: TRBV23-1; len: 19; j_gene: TRBJ2-7; d_gene: NA; CDR3aa: CASSQVSGSGDCPGDEQYF; CDR3nt: TGCGCCAGCAGTCAAGTGTCCGGGAGCGGTGACTGCCCCGGAGACGAGCAGTACTTC
abundance: NA; v_gene: TRBV11-2; len: 12; j_gene: TRBJ1-2; d_gene: NA; CDR3aa: CASSLIGLGYTF; CDR3nt: TGTGCCAGCAGCTTAATCGGTCTGGGCTACACCTTC
abundance: NA; v_gene: TRBV10-2; len: 12; j_gene: TRBJ1-5; d_gene: NA; CDR3aa: CASSEIDQPQHF; CDR3nt: TGCGCCAGCAGTGAGATAGACCAGCCCCAGCATTTT
abundance: NA; v_gene: TRBV18; len: 14; j_gene: TRBJ2-5; d_gene: NA; CDR3aa: CASSPRGGKETQYF; CDR3nt: TGTGCCAGCTCACCTAGGGGTGGGAAAGAGACCCAGTACTTC
abundance: NA; v_gene: TRBV5-1; len: 16; j_gene: TRBJ2-5; d_gene: NA; CDR3aa: CASSLLGGDPPETQYF; CDR3nt: TGCGCCAGCAGCTTATTAGGCGGGGACCCTCCAGAGACCCAGTACTTC
abundance: NA; v_gene: TRBV19; len: 14; j_gene: TRBJ1-3; d_gene: TRBD1; CDR3aa: CASSIGTGGNTIYF; CDR3nt: TGTGCCAGTAGTATCGGGACAGGGGGCAACACCATATATTTT
abundance: NA; v_gene: TRBV3-1/TRBV3-2; len: 16; j_gene: TRBJ1-6; d_gene: NA; CDR3aa: CASSQEIPGSNSPLHF; CDR3nt: TGTGCCAGCAGCCAAGAGATCCCGGGATCTAATTCACCCCTCCACTTT
abundance: NA; v_gene: TRBV28; len: 16; j_gene: TRBJ1-1; d_gene: TRBD1; CDR3aa: CASPGTGGFRNTEAFF; CDR3nt: TGTGCCAGCCCGGGGACAGGGGGCTTTCGGAACACTGAAGCTTTCTTT
abundance: NA; v_gene: TRBV4-1; len: 16; j_gene: TRBJ1-5; d_gene: NA; CDR3aa: CASSQERPGGNQPQHF; CDR3nt: TGCGCCAGCAGCCAAGAGCGACCCGGGGGCAATCAGCCCCAGCATTTT